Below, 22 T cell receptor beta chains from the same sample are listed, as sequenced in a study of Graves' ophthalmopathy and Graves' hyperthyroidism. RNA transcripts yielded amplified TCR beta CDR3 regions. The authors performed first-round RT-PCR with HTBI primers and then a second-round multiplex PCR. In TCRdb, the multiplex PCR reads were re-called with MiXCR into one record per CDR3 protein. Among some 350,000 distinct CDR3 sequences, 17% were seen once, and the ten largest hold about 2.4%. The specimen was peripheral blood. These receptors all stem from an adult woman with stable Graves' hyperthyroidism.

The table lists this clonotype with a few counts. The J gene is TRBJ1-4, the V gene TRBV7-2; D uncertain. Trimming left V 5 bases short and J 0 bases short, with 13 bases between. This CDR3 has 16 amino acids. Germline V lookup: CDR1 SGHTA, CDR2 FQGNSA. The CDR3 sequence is CASSLRADATNEKLFF. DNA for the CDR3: TGTGCCAGCAGCCTCAGAGCGGATGCAACTAATGAAAAACTGTTTTTT. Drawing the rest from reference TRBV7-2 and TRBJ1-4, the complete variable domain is GAGVSQSPSNKVTEKGKDVELRCDPISGHTALYWYRQSLGQGLEFLIYFQGNSAPDKSGLPSDRFSAERTGGSVSTLTIQRTQQEDSAVYLCASSLRADATNEKLFFGSGTQLSVL.

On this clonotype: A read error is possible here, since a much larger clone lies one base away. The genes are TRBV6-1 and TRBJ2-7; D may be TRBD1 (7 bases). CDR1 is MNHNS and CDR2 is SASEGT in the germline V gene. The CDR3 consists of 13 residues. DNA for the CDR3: TGTGCCAGCAGCCCACACCAGGGGGGCCTGCGGCACGTC. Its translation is CASSPHQGGLRHV.

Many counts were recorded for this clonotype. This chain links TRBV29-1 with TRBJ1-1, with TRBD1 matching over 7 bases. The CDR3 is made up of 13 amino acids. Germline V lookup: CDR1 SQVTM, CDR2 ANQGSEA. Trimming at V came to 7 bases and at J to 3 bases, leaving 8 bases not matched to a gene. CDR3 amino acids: CSARQGTDTEAFF. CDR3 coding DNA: TGCAGCGCCCGACAGGGAACGGACACTGAAGCTTTCTTT. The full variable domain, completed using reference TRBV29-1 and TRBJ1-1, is SAVISQKPSRDICQRGTSLTIQCQVDSQVTMMFWYRQQPGQSLTLIATANQGSEATYESGFVIDKFPISRPNLTFSTLTVSNMSPEDSSIYLCSARQGTDTEAFFGQGTRLTVV.

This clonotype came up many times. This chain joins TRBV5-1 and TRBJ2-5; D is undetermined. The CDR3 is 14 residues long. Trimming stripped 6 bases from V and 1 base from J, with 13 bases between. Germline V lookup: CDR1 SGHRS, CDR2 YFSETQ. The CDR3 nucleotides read TGCGCCAGCAAGCTTCTCTCCACCCAAGAGACCCAGTACTTC. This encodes CASKLLSTQETQYF.

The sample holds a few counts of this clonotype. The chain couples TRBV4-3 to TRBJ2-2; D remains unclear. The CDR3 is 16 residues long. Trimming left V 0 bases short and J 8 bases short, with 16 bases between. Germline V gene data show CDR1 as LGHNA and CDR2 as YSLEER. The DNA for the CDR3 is TGCGCCAGCAGCCAAGACTACGGGTTGGCCCGGGGGGAGCTGTTTTTT. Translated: CASSQDYGLARGELFF.

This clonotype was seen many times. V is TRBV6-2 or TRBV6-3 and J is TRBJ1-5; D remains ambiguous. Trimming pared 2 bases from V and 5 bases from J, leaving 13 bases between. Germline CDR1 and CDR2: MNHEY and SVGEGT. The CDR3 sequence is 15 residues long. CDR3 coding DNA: TGTGCCAGCAGTTACCCGCACAAGTCCGATCAGCCCCAGCATTTT. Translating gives CASSYPHKSDQPQHF.

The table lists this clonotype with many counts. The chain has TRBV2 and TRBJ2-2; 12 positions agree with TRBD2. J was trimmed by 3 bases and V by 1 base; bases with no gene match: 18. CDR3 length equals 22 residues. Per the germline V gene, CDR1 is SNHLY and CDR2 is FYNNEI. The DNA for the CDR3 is TGTGCCAGCAGTGAAGGGGACAAGAGGACTAGCGGGACCAACCGTGACACCGGGGAGCTGTTTTTT. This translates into CASSEGDKRTSGTNRDTGELFF.

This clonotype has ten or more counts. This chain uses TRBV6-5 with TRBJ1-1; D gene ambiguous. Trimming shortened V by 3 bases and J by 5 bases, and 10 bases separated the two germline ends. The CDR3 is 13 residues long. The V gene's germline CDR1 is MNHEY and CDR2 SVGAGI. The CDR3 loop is CASSYTEETEAFF. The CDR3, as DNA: TGTGCCAGCAGTTATACGGAGGAGACTGAAGCTTTCTTT.

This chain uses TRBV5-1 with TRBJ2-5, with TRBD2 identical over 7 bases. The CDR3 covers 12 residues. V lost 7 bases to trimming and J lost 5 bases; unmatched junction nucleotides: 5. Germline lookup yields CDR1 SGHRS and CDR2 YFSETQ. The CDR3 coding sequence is TGCGCCAGCGGGGGAGGGGCTGAGACCCAGTACTTC. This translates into CASGGGAETQYF. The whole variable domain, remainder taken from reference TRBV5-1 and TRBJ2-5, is KAGVTQTPRYLIKTRGQQVTLSCSPISGHRSVSWYQQTPGQGLQFLFEYFSETQRNKGNFPGRFSGRQFSNSRSEMNVSTLELGDSALYLCASGGGAETQYFGPGTRLLVL.

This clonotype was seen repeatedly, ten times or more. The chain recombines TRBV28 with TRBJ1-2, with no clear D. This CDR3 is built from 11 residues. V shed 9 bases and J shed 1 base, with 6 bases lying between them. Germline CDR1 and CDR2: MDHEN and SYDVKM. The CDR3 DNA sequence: TGTGCCAGTGCAGATAACTATGGCTACACCTTC. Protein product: CASADNYGYTF.

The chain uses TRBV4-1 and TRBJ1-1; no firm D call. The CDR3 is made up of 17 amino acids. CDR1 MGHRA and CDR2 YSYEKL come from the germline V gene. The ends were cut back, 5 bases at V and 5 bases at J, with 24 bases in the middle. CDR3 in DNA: TGCGCCAGCAGCTACAAGATCAACCGGGCCCAAAAGACTGAAGCTTTCTTT. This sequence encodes CASSYKINRAQKTEAFF.

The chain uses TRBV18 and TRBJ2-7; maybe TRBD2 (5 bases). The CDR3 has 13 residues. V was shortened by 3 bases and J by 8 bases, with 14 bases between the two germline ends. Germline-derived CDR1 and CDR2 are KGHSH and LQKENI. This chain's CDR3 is CASSPDFMAKQYF. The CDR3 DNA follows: TGTGCCAGCTCACCGGACTTCATGGCTAAGCAGTACTTC. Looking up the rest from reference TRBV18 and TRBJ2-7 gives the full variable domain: NAGVMQNPRHLVRRRGQEARLRCSPMKGHSHVYWYRQLPEEGLKFMVYLQKENIIDESGMPKERFSAEFPKEGPSILRIQQVVRGDSAAYFCASSPDFMAKQYFGPGTRLTVT.

The CDR3 reads CASSFSTVESYGYTF. The DNA for the CDR3 is TGTGCCAGCAGCTTTAGCACAGTGGAGAGCTATGGCTACACCTTC. The rearrangement joins TRBV7-9 to TRBJ1-2, with D unresolved. Germline V gives CDR1 SEHNR, CDR2 FQNEAQ (reference sequence). This CDR3 spans 15 amino acids. Trimming left V 3 bases short and J 4 bases short, with 15 bases between. Together with reference TRBV7-9 and TRBJ1-2, the CDR3 gives the full variable domain: DTGVSQNPRHKITKRGQNVTFRCDPISEHNRLYWYRQTLGQGPEFLTYFQNEAQLEKSRLLSDRFSAERPKGSFSTLEIQRTEQGDSAMYLCASSFSTVESYGYTFGSGTRLTVV.

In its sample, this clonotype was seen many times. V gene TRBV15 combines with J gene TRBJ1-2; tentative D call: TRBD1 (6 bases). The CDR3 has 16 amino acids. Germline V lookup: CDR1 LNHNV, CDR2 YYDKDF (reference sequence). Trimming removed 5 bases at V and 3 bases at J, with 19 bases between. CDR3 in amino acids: CATSLRFLQGYYGYTF. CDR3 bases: TGTGCCACCAGCCTACGTTTTTTACAGGGATACTATGGCTACACCTTC.

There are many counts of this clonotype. CDR3 in DNA: TGTGCCAGCAGCCAAGTGGGACAGGGGGCACGCGAGCAGTACTTC. Translation: CASSQVGQGAREQYF. V is TRBV4-2 and J is TRBJ2-7, with TRBD1 matching over 12 bases. V shed 1 base and J 6 bases; nucleotides not matched to a gene: 4. The germline gives CDR1 LGHNA, CDR2 YNFKEQ. This CDR3 is built from 15 residues.

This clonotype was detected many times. The CDR3 loop reads CASATGAYYEQYF. The DNA of the CDR3 is TGTGCCAGCGCAACGGGGGCATACTACGAGCAGTACTTC. The rearrangement joins TRBV7-6 to TRBJ2-7; tentatively, D is TRBD1 or TRBD2 (6 bases each). Trimming stripped 8 bases from V and 3 bases from J, with 14 bases between. CDR1 SGHVS and CDR2 FNYEAQ come from the germline V gene. The CDR3 is 13 amino acids.

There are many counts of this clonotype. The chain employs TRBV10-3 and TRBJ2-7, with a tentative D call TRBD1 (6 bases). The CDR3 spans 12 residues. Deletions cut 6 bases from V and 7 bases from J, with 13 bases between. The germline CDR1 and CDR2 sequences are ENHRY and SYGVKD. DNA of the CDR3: TGTGCCATCAGGAAACAGGGCCTGGAGCAGTACTTC. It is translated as CAIRKQGLEQYF.

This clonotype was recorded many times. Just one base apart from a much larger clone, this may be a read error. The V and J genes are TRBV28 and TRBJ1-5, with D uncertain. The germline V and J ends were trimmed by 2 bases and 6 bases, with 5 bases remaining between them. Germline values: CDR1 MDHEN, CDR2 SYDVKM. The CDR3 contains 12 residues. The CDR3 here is CASSLTPQPQHF. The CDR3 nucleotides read TGTGCCAGCAGTTTAACCCCTCAGCCCCAGCATTTT.

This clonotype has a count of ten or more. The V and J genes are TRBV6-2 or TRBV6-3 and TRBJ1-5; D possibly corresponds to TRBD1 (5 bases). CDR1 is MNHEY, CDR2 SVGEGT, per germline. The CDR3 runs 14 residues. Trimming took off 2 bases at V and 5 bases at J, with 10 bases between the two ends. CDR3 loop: CASSYGAGYQPQHF. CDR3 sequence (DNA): TGTGCCAGCAGTTACGGGGCAGGGTATCAGCCCCAGCATTTT.

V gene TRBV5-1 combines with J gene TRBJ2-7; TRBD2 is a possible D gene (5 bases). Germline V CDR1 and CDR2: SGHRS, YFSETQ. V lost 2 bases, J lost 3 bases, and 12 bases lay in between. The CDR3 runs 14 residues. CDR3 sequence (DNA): TGCGCCAGCAGCTTCGGGGTAGGCGACTACGAGCAGTACTTC. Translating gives CASSFGVGDYEQYF.

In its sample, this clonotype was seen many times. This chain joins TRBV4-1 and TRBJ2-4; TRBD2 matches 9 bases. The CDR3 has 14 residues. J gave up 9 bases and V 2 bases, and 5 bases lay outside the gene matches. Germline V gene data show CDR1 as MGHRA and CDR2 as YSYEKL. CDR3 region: CASSQIAGEGIQYF. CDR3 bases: TGCGCCAGCAGCCAAATAGCGGGAGAGGGCATTCAGTACTTC.

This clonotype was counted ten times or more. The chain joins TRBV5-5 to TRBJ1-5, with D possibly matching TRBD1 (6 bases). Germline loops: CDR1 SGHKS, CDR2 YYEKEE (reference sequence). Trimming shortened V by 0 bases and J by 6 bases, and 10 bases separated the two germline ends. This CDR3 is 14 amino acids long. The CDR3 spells CASSLATGAQPQHF. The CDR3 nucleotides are TGTGCCAGCAGCTTGGCCACGGGGGCTCAGCCCCAGCATTTT.